The clone carrying this T cell receptor beta chain is large. From the PCR reads, TCRdb called clonotypes with MiXCR, one entry per CDR3 protein. The sample has fewer than 7,000 distinct CDR3 sequences, 40% to 60% seen once. Localized lung adenocarcinoma, a non-small cell lung cancer, affected the donors. This specimen comes from a study of CD4 and CD8 cells across lung adenocarcinoma regions. Per the germline V gene, CDR1 is MNHEY and CDR2 is SMNVEV (reference sequence). Between the trimmed V and J ends, which lost 8 bases and 0 bases, there was a span of 17 bases. The CDR3 covers 16 residues. Input material: CD4+ T cells from the center of a lung tumor. V is TRBV27 and J is TRBJ2-1; D may be TRBD1 (6 bases). The receptor comes from a female donor with lung adenocarcinoma. The CD4 and CD8 labels of this study may be unreliable. This CDR3 is CASRSTGTSSYNEQFF. CDR3 in DNA: TGTGCCAGCCGATCCACAGGGACCAGCTCCTACAATGAGCAGTTCTTC.